This is a list of T cell receptor beta chains from one sample in a study of T cells in Graves' hyperthyroidism and ophthalmopathy. TCRdb analysed the multiplex PCR reads with MiXCR anew, one entry per CDR3 protein. The sample carries around 540,000 distinct CDR3 sequences, roughly 15% recorded once. Sequencing used blood. These receptors all stem from a woman aged 25 to 45 with Graves' ophthalmopathy. Each CDR3 is given with its conserved first and last residue. The D gene is left open where the match is weak. The listing skips clone size in some rows; elsewhere it reads once, few, many or a size class.

clone size: many; V gene: TRBV27; D gene: .; J gene: TRBJ2-1; CDR3 DNA: TGTGCCAGCAGTTTATTGGGCAGGGCCTACAATGAGCAGTTCTTC; CDR3 protein: CASSLLGRAYNEQFF
clone size: many; V gene: TRBV28; D gene: TRBD2; J gene: TRBJ2-7; CDR3 DNA: TGTGCCAGCAGATTAAACGGGGGACTAGCAGGCGAGCAGTACTTC; CDR3 protein: CASRLNGGLAGEQYF
clone size: few; V gene: TRBV4-2; D gene: .; J gene: TRBJ1-5; CDR3 DNA: TGTGCCAGCAGCCAAGAGGCAGGGAACCTTAGGCCCCAGCATTTT; CDR3 protein: CASSQEAGNLRPQHF
clone size: many; V gene: TRBV28; D gene: .; J gene: TRBJ1-5; CDR3 DNA: TGTGCCTTTGGACAGTACAATCAGCCCCAGCATTTT; CDR3 protein: CAFGQYNQPQHF
clone size: few; V gene: TRBV5-4; D gene: .; J gene: TRBJ2-3; CDR3 DNA: TGTGCCAGCAGTCCCCGGTCGGGGGACCCAGATACGCAGTATTTT; CDR3 protein: CASSPRSGDPDTQYF
clone size: .; V gene: TRBV9; D gene: .; J gene: TRBJ2-7; CDR3 DNA: TGTGCCAGCAGCGTAGGTCCTGGGGACGAGCAGTACTTC; CDR3 protein: CASSVGPGDEQYF
clone size: few; V gene: TRBV7-7; D gene: TRBD2; J gene: TRBJ2-2; CDR3 DNA: TGTGCTAGCAGCTTAAGCGCGGGAGGGCCGTACACCGGGGAGCTGTTTTTT; CDR3 protein: CASSLSAGGPYTGELFF
clone size: few; V gene: TRBV3-1; D gene: .; J gene: TRBJ2-5; CDR3 DNA: TGTGCCAGCAGCCCCCTTGGGGGAGACGAGACCCAGTACTTC; CDR3 protein: CASSPLGGDETQYF
clone size: many; V gene: TRBV29-1; D gene: TRBD1; J gene: TRBJ1-2; CDR3 DNA: TGCAGCGGCGAAACAACGGGGCAGGGGGGCTATGGCTACACCTTC; CDR3 protein: CSGETTGQGGYGYTF
clone size: .; V gene: TRBV2; D gene: .; J gene: TRBJ2-1; CDR3 DNA: TGTGCCAGCACCCCCGAAGAGGGCTGGGAGCAGTTCTTC; CDR3 protein: CASTPEEGWEQFF
clone size: many; V gene: TRBV3-1; D gene: .; J gene: TRBJ2-1; CDR3 DNA: TGTGCCAGCAGCAGGACCGGTAGCTCCTACAATGAGCAGTTCTTC; CDR3 protein: CASSRTGSSYNEQFF
clone size: .; V gene: TRBV7-8; D gene: .; J gene: TRBJ2-3; CDR3 DNA: TGTGCCAGTCAGGTGGCGGGAAGTGGAGATACGCAGTATTTT; CDR3 protein: CASQVAGSGDTQYF
clone size: many; V gene: TRBV4-3; D gene: .; J gene: TRBJ2-7; CDR3 DNA: TGCGCCAGCAGCCAAGATCTTGTTAGCGGCTACGAGCAGTACTTC; CDR3 protein: CASSQDLVSGYEQYF
clone size: .; V gene: TRBV7-2; D gene: .; J gene: TRBJ2-7; CDR3 DNA: TGTGCCAGCAGCTTCGGGCGGTATACCTACGAGCAGTACTTC; CDR3 protein: CASSFGRYTYEQYF
clone size: few; V gene: TRBV7-2; D gene: .; J gene: TRBJ1-6; CDR3 DNA: TGTGCCAGCAGCTCCTATATGGGACGTACGGGCTCCTATAATTCACCCCTCCACTTT; CDR3 protein: CASSSYMGRTGSYNSPLHF
clone size: few; V gene: TRBV6-2/TRBV6-3; D gene: .; J gene: TRBJ2-1; CDR3 DNA: TGTGCTTCTTTGGGGGAAGACTCCTACAATGAGCAGTTCTTC; CDR3 protein: CASLGEDSYNEQFF
clone size: few; V gene: TRBV6-5; D gene: .; J gene: TRBJ1-2; CDR3 DNA: TGTGCCAGCAGTTACTTCCTCGCGACAGGCTGGTACGGCTACACCTTC; CDR3 protein: CASSYFLATGWYGYTF
clone size: many; V gene: TRBV6-1; D gene: .; J gene: TRBJ2-2; CDR3 DNA: TGTGCCAGCCACGAGGCCGGGGAGCTGTTTTTT; CDR3 protein: CASHEAGELFF
clone size: many; V gene: TRBV28; D gene: .; J gene: TRBJ2-7; CDR3 DNA: TGTGCCAGCAGTCCCCAGGTCCCAAGCTCCTACGAGCAGTACTTC; CDR3 protein: CASSPQVPSSYEQYF
clone size: .; V gene: TRBV7-9; D gene: TRBD2; J gene: TRBJ2-1; CDR3 DNA: TGTGCCAGCAGCTTAAAGCGGGAGAGCTCCTACAATGAGCAGTTCTTC; CDR3 protein: CASSLKRESSYNEQFF
clone size: many; V gene: TRBV12-3/TRBV12-4; D gene: .; J gene: TRBJ2-5; CDR3 DNA: TGTGCCAGCAGTTTATGGGACACCGAAGAGACCCAGTACTTC; CDR3 protein: CASSLWDTEETQYF
clone size: .; V gene: TRBV2; D gene: TRBD2; J gene: TRBJ2-5; CDR3 DNA: TGTGCCAGCAGTGGGGGACTAGCGGGAAGTAAAGAGACCCAGTACTTC; CDR3 protein: CASSGGLAGSKETQYF
clone size: few; V gene: TRBV6-2/TRBV6-3; D gene: .; J gene: TRBJ2-5; CDR3 DNA: TGTGCCAGCAGTTACTGGGGGGCAGGGACTTCTCTCCAAGAGACCCAGTACTTC; CDR3 protein: CASSYWGAGTSLQETQYF
clone size: many; V gene: TRBV19; D gene: .; J gene: TRBJ2-7; CDR3 DNA: TGTGCCAGTAGTATAGATGGCGGGGACAGTGCCTACGAGCAGTACTTC; CDR3 protein: CASSIDGGDSAYEQYF
clone size: .; V gene: TRBV12-3/TRBV12-4; D gene: .; J gene: TRBJ2-3; CDR3 DNA: TGTGCCAGCAGTTCGGGACGGAGAACAGATACGCAGTATTTT; CDR3 protein: CASSSGRRTDTQYF
clone size: .; V gene: TRBV5-1; D gene: .; J gene: TRBJ2-5; CDR3 DNA: TGCGCCAGCAGCTTGGGCATTTACCAAGAGACCCAGTACTTC; CDR3 protein: CASSLGIYQETQYF
clone size: .; V gene: TRBV5-4; D gene: TRBD1; J gene: TRBJ2-5; CDR3 DNA: TGTGCCAGCAGGCGGGACAGGGAGTACCAAGAGACCCAGTACTTC; CDR3 protein: CASRRDREYQETQYF
clone size: .; V gene: TRBV10-3; D gene: .; J gene: TRBJ1-4; CDR3 DNA: TGTGCCATCAGTGAGTCCCAGGGTGAGGGAAAACTGTTTTTT; CDR3 protein: CAISESQGEGKLFF
clone size: .; V gene: TRBV6-2/TRBV6-3; D gene: .; J gene: TRBJ1-1; CDR3 DNA: TGTGCCAGCACGATAGGAGGGGTGCCCACTGAAGCTTTCTTT; CDR3 protein: CASTIGGVPTEAFF
clone size: .; V gene: TRBV4-3; D gene: TRBD2; J gene: TRBJ2-7; CDR3 DNA: TGCGCCAGCAGTCCGGGACTAGCGGGAGACTCCTACGAGCAGTACTTC; CDR3 protein: CASSPGLAGDSYEQYF
clone size: .; V gene: TRBV19; D gene: .; J gene: TRBJ2-1; CDR3 DNA: TGTGCCAGTAGTATAGCCGTGGAGTCGACCTACAATGAGCAGTTCTTC; CDR3 protein: CASSIAVESTYNEQFF
clone size: few; V gene: TRBV4-3; D gene: .; J gene: TRBJ1-2; CDR3 DNA: TGCGCCAGCAGCCAAGATCGTGGCCTGCCTCGAGGCTACACCTTC; CDR3 protein: CASSQDRGLPRGYTF
clone size: many; V gene: TRBV29-1; D gene: TRBD1; J gene: TRBJ1-1; CDR3 DNA: TGCAGCGCCCTAACAGGGGAGTGGAGGTTGAACACTGAAGCTTTCTTT; CDR3 protein: CSALTGEWRLNTEAFF
clone size: many; V gene: TRBV7-9; D gene: .; J gene: TRBJ2-7; CDR3 DNA: TGTGCCAGCAGTTTTCCGGGACCCTCTAGCTCCTACGAGCAGTACTTC; CDR3 protein: CASSFPGPSSSYEQYF
clone size: few; V gene: TRBV7-9; D gene: TRBD1; J gene: TRBJ1-2; CDR3 DNA: TGTGCCAGCAGCCCCCGACAGGGAAATCATGGCTACACCTTC; CDR3 protein: CASSPRQGNHGYTF